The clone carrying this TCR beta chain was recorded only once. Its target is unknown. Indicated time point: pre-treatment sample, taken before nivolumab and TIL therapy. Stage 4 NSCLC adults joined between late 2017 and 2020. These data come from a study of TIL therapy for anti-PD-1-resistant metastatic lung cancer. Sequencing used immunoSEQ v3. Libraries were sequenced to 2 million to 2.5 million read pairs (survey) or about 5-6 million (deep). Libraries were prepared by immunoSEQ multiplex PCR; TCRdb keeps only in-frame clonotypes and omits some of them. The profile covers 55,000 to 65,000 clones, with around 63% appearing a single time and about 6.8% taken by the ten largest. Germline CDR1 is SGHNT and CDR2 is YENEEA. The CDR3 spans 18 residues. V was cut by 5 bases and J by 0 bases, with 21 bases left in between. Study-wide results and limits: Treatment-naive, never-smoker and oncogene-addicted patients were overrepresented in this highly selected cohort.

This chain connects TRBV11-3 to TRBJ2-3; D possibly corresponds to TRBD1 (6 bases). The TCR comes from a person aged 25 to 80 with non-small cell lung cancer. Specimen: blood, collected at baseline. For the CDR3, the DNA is TGTGCCAGCAGCCCGAATAGGGCAAGGGGGTCTAGCACAGATACGCAGTATTTT. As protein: CASSPNRARGSSTDTQYF.